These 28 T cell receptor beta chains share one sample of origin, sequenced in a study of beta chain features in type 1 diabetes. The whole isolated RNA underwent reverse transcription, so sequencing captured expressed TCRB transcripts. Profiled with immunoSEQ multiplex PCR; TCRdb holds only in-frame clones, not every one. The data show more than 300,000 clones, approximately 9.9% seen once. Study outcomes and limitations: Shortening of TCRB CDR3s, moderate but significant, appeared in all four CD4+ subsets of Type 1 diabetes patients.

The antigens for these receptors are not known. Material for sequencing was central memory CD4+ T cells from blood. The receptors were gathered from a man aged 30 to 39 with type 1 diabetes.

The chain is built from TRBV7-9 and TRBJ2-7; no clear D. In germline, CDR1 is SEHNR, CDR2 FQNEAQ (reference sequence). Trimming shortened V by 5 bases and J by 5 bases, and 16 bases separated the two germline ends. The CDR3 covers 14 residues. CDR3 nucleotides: TGTGCCAGCAGCGAGCCACCCCCTTTGGACGAGCAGTACTTC. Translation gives CASSEPPPLDEQYF.

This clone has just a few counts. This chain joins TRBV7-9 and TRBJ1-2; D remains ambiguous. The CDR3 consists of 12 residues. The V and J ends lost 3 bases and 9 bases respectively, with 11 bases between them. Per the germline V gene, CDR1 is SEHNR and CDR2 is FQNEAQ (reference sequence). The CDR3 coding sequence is TGTGCCAGCAGCTTTGGACGGAGCAGCTACACCTTC. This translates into CASSFGRSSYTF. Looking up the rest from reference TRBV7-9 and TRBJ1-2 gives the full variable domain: DTGVSQNPRHKITKRGQNVTFRCDPISEHNRLYWYRQTLGQGPEFLTYFQNEAQLEKSRLLSDRFSAERPKGSFSTLEIQRTEQGDSAMYLCASSFGRSSYTFGSGTRLTVV.

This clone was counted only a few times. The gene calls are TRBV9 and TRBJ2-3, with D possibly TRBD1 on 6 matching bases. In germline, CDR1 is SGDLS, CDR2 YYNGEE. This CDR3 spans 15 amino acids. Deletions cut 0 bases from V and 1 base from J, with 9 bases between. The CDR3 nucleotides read TGTGCCAGCAGCGTAGCCAGGGGAGGCACAGATACGCAGTATTTT. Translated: CASSVARGGTDTQYF.

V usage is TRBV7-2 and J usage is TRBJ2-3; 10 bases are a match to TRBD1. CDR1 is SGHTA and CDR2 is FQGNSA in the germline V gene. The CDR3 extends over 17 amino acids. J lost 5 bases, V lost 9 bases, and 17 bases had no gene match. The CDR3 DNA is TGTGCCAGGACCTTCACCGGCCGGGACAGGGGACGAGATACGCAGTATTTT. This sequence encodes CARTFTGRDRGRDTQYF. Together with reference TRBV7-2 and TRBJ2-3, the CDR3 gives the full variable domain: GAGVSQSPSNKVTEKGKDVELRCDPISGHTALYWYRQSLGQGLEFLIYFQGNSAPDKSGLPSDRFSAERTGGSVSTLTIQRTQQEDSAVYLCARTFTGRDRGRDTQYFGPGTRLTVL.

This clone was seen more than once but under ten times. As DNA, the CDR3 is TGTGCCAGCAGCTTTGACAGGGCCACGGGTACGCAGTATTTT. This sequence encodes CASSFDRATGTQYF. The J gene is TRBJ2-3, the V gene TRBV5-4; 7 nucleotides line up with TRBD1. This CDR3 is built from 14 residues. CDR1 SGHNT and CDR2 YYREEE come from the germline V gene (reference sequence). After removal of 2 bases from V and 8 bases from J, the junction contained 8 bases not matched to a gene.

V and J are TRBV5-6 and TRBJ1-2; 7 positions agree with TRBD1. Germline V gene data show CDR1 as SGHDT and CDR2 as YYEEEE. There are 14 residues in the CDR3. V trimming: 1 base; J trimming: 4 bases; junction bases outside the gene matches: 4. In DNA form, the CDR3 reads TGTGCCAGCAGCTTGAACGAGGGGGCCTATGGCTACACCTTC. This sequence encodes CASSLNEGAYGYTF. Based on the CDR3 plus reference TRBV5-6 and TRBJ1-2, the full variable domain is DAGVTQSPTHLIKTRGQQVTLRCSPKSGHDTVSWYQQALGQGPQFIFQYYEEEERQRGNFPDRFSGHQFPNYSSELNVNALLLGDSALYLCASSLNEGAYGYTFGSGTRLTVV.

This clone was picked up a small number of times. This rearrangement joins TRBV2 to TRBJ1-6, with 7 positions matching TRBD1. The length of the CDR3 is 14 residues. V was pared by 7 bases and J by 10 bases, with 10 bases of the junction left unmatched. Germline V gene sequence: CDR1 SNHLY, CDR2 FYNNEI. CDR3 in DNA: TGTGCCAGCATGGGCAGGGGGGGTTCGTCACCCCTCCACTTT. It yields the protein CASMGRGGSSPLHF.

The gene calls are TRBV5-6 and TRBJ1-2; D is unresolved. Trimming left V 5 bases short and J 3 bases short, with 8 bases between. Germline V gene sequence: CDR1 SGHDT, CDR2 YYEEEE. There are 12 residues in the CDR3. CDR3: CASSWEDYGYTF. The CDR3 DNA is TGTGCCAGCAGTTGGGAGGACTATGGCTACACCTTC.

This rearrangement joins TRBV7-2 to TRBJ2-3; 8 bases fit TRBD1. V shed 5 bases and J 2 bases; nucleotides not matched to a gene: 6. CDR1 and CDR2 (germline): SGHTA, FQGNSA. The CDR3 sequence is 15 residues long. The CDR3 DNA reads TGTGCCAGCAGCACCCCAGGGGGCCCCACAGATACGCAGTATTTT. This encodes CASSTPGGPTDTQYF.

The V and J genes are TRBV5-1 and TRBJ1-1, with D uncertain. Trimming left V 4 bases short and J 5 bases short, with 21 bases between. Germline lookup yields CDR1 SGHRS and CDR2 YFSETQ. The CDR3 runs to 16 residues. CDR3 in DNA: TGCGCCAGCAGCCAGACACCATCACAGTTGCGGACTGAAGCTTTCTTT. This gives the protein CASSQTPSQLRTEAFF.

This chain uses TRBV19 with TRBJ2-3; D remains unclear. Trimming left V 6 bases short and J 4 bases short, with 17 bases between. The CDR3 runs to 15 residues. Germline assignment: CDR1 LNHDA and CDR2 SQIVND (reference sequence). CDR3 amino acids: CASSLTYLGSDTQYF. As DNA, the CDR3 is TGTGCCAGTAGCCTCACATATCTCGGCTCAGATACGCAGTATTTT.

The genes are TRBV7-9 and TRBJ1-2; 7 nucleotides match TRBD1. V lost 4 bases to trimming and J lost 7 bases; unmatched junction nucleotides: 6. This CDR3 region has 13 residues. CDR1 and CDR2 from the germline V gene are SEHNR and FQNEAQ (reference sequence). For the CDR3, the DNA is TGTGCCAGCAGCTCAACAGGGGCAGGTGGCTACACCTTC. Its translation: CASSSTGAGGYTF.

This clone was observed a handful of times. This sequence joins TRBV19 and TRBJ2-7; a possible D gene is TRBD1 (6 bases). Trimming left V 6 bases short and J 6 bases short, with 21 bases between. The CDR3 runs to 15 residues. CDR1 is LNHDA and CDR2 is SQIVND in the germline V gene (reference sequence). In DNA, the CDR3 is TGTGCCAGTAGCCCGAATGACAGGCTCCTTGGCGAGCAGTACTTC. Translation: CASSPNDRLLGEQYF.

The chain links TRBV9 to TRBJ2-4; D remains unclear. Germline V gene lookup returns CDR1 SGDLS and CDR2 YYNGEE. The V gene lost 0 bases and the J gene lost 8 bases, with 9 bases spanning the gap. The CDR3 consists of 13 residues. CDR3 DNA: TGTGCCAGCAGCGTAGAAGTCTGGGACATTCAGTACTTC. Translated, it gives CASSVEVWDIQYF.

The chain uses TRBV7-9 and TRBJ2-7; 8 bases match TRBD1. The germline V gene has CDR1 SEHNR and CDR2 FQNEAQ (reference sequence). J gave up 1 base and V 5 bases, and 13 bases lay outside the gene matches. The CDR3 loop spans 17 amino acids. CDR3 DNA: TGTGCCAGCAGCCCTCTACTTAGGACAGGGCGATCCTACGAGCAGTACTTC. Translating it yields CASSPLLRTGRSYEQYF. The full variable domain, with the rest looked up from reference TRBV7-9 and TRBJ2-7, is DTGVSQNPRHKITKRGQNVTFRCDPISEHNRLYWYRQTLGQGPEFLTYFQNEAQLEKSRLLSDRFSAERPKGSFSTLEIQRTEQGDSAMYLCASSPLLRTGRSYEQYFGPGTRLTVT.

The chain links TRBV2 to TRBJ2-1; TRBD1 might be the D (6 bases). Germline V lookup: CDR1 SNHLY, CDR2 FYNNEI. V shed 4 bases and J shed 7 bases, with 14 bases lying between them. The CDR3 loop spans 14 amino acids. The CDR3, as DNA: TGTGCCAGCAGTGTAGGGACAAGGGAAAATGAGCAGTTCTTC. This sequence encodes CASSVGTRENEQFF.

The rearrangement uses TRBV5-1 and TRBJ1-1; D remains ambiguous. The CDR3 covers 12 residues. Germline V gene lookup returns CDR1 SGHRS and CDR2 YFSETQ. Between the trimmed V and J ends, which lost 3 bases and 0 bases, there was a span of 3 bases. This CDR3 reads CASSYMNTEAFF. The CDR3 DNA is TGCGCCAGCAGCTACATGAACACTGAAGCTTTCTTT.

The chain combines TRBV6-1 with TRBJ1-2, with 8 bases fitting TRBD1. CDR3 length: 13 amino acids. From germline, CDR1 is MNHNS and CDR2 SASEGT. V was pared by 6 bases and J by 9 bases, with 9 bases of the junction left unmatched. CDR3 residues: CASSVRTGMSYTF. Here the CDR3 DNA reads TGTGCCAGCAGCGTTAGGACAGGGATGAGCTACACCTTC.

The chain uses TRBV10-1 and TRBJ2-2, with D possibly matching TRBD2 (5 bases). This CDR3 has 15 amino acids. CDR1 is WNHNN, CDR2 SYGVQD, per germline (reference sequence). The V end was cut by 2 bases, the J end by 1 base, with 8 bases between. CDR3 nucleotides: TGCGCCAGCAGTGAGGGGAGCGTGAACACCGGGGAGCTGTTTTTT. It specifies CASSEGSVNTGELFF.

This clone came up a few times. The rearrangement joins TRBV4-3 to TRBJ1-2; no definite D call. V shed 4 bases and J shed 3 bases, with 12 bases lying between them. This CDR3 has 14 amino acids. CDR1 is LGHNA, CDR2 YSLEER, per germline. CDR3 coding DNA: TGCGCCAGCAGCCCATTTGCGGTTGACTATGGCTACACCTTC. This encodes CASSPFAVDYGYTF.

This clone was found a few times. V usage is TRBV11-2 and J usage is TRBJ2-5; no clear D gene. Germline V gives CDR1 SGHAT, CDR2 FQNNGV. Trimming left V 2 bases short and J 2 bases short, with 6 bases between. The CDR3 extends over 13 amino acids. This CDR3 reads CASSLWQQETQYF. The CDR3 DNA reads TGTGCCAGCAGCTTATGGCAGCAAGAGACCCAGTACTTC.

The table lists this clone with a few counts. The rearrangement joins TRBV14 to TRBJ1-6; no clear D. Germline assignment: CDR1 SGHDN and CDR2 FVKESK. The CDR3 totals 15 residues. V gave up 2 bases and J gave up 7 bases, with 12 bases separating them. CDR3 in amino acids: CASSQTSLGNSPLHF. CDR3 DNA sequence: TGTGCCAGCAGCCAAACTTCTCTAGGAAATTCACCCCTCCACTTT.

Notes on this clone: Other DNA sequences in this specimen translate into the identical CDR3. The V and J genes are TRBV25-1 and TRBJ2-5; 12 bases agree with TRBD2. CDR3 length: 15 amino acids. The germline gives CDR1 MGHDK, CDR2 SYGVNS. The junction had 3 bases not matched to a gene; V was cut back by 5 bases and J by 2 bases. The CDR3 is CASSLTSGGQETQYF. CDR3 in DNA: TGTGCCAGCAGTTTGACTAGCGGGGGTCAAGAGACCCAGTACTTC.

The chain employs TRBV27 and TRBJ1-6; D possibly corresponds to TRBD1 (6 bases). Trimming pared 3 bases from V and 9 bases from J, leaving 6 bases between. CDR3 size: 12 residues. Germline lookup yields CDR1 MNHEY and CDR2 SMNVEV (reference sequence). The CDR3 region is CASSFRGSPLHF. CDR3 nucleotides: TGTGCCAGCAGTTTCAGGGGTTCACCCCTCCACTTT.

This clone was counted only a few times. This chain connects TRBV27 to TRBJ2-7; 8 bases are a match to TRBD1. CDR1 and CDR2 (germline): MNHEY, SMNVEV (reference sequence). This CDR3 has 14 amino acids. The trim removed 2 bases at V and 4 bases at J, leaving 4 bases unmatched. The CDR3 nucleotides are TGTGCCAGCAGTTTACAGGGGGCCCAATACGAGCAGTACTTC. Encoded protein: CASSLQGAQYEQYF.

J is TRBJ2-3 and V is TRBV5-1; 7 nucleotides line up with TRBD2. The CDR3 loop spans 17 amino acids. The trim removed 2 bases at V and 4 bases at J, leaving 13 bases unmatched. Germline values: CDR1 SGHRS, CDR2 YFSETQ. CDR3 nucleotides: TGCGCCAGCAGCTTTGAATTGTCGACTAGCTTAGCAGATACGCAGTATTTT. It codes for CASSFELSTSLADTQYF.

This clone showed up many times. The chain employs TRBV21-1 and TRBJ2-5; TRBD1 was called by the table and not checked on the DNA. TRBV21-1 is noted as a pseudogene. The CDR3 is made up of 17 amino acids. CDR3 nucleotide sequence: TGTGCCAGCAGCCTAAACCCTACTGACAGGGACCAAGAGACCCAGTACTTC. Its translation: CASSLNPTDRDQETQYF.

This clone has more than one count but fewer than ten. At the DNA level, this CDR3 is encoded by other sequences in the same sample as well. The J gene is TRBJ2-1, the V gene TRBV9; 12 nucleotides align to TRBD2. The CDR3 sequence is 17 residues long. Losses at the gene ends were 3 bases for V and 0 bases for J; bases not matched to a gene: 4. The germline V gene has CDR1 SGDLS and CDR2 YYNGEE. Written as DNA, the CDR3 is TGTGCCAGCAGCGCCGGACTAGCGGGGAGCTCCTACAATGAGCAGTTCTTC. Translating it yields CASSAGLAGSSYNEQFF.